A selection of T cell receptor beta chains follows, all from one sample in a study of tumor-infiltrating lymphocytes in primary liver carcinoma. Each CDR3 protein is one row after TCRdb ran MiXCR on the multiplex PCR reads. The sample lists about 320,000 distinct CDR3 sequences, around three fifths occurring once. Sequences were obtained from peripheral blood. These receptors were taken from a man aged 35 to 55 with primary liver carcinoma and hepatitis B virus infection. Each CDR3 is given with its conserved first and last residue. A D gene is named only where the DNA matches it firmly. The size entry is marked missing in some rows and otherwise reads once, few, many or a size class.

CDR3nt: TGTGCCAGCAGTCCTAACCTTGGAAGCTACATTGAGCAGTTCTTC
CDR3aa: CASSPNLGSYIEQFF
j_gene: TRBJ2-1
abundance: .
v_gene: TRBV11-2
d_gene: .

CDR3nt: TGTGCCAGCAGCACGGGACTAGCCGACCATGAGACCCAGTACTTC
CDR3aa: CASSTGLADHETQYF
j_gene: TRBJ2-5
abundance: .
v_gene: TRBV11-2
d_gene: TRBD2

CDR3nt: TGTGCCAGCAGTTACCCCGCAGTAGCGCCGCCCCAGAATGAGCAGTTCTTC
CDR3aa: CASSYPAVAPPQNEQFF
j_gene: TRBJ2-1
abundance: many
v_gene: TRBV6-2/TRBV6-3
d_gene: .

CDR3nt: TGTGCCAGCAGTTTAGAACCGGGTAAGCCCCACGAGCAGTACTTC
CDR3aa: CASSLEPGKPHEQYF
j_gene: TRBJ2-7
abundance: .
v_gene: TRBV11-2
d_gene: .

CDR3nt: TGTGCCAGCACCCAAGATCTGGACCGTGCCGAGCAGTACTTC
CDR3aa: CASTQDLDRAEQYF
j_gene: TRBJ2-7
abundance: .
v_gene: TRBV4-1
d_gene: .

CDR3nt: TGCAGCGTACAGACTAGCGTCTACAATGATCAGTTCTTC
CDR3aa: CSVQTSVYNDQFF
j_gene: TRBJ2-1
abundance: once
v_gene: TRBV29-1
d_gene: TRBD2

CDR3nt: TGTGCCAGCAGTTATAAGACAGGGGTAAGGGAGCAGTTCTTC
CDR3aa: CASSYKTGVREQFF
j_gene: TRBJ2-1
abundance: many
v_gene: TRBV6-2/TRBV6-3
d_gene: TRBD1

CDR3nt: TGTGCCAGCAGCGGCTTTGGACTAGCGGGAGTTGTGGCAGATACGCACTATTTT
CDR3aa: CASSGFGLAGVVADTHYF
j_gene: TRBJ2-3
abundance: .
v_gene: TRBV11-2
d_gene: TRBD2

CDR3nt: TGTGCCAGCAGTTCGGCGACAGGGGGCACAAATTCACCCCTCCAGTTT
CDR3aa: CASSSATGGTNSPLQF
j_gene: TRBJ1-6
abundance: .
v_gene: TRBV6-6
d_gene: TRBD1

CDR3nt: TGTGCCAGCAGCCCGGTGGGAAACACCATATATTTT
CDR3aa: CASSPVGNTIYF
j_gene: TRBJ1-3
abundance: many
v_gene: TRBV14
d_gene: .

CDR3nt: TGTGCCAGCAGCCAGAGCGGACTAGCGGAGCAGTTCTTC
CDR3aa: CASSQSGLAEQFF
j_gene: TRBJ2-1
abundance: many
v_gene: TRBV11-3
d_gene: TRBD2

CDR3nt: TGTGCCAGCAGCTTAGCGGGACTAGCGGGATCCGGGGAGCTGTTTTTT
CDR3aa: CASSLAGLAGSGELFF
j_gene: TRBJ2-2
abundance: .
v_gene: TRBV7-9
d_gene: TRBD2

CDR3nt: TGTGCCAGCAGTTACGAACAATTCGATCAGCCTCAGCATTTT
CDR3aa: CASSYEQFDQPQHF
j_gene: TRBJ1-5
abundance: .
v_gene: TRBV6-6
d_gene: .

CDR3nt: TGTGCCAGCAGTGGGACATCGAACACTGAAGCTTTCTTT
CDR3aa: CASSGTSNTEAFF
j_gene: TRBJ1-1
abundance: few
v_gene: TRBV6-1
d_gene: .

CDR3nt: TGCGCCAGCAGCCATCCTGCGGCGGGGGCCTACGAGCAGTACTTC
CDR3aa: CASSHPAAGAYEQYF
j_gene: TRBJ2-7
abundance: many
v_gene: TRBV4-1
d_gene: TRBD2

CDR3nt: TGCAGCGTTGAAGATGGCGTGGGGACAGGGACGTCAGTGCGAGAGACCCAGTACTTC
CDR3aa: CSVEDGVGTGTSVRETQYF
j_gene: TRBJ2-5
abundance: many
v_gene: TRBV29-1
d_gene: TRBD1

CDR3nt: TGTGCCAGCAGTGAAAATCAGGGATTTTACGAGCAGTACTTC
CDR3aa: CASSENQGFYEQYF
j_gene: TRBJ2-7
abundance: few
v_gene: TRBV6-1
d_gene: .

CDR3nt: TGTACCAGCAGCTTAGCGCCAGGGCAGGGGGAGACCCAGTACTTC
CDR3aa: CTSSLAPGQGETQYF
j_gene: TRBJ2-5
abundance: .
v_gene: TRBV11-2
d_gene: .

CDR3nt: TGTGCCAGCGGGGACAGGACCTCCTACGAGCAGTACTTC
CDR3aa: CASGDRTSYEQYF
j_gene: TRBJ2-7
abundance: few
v_gene: TRBV6-1
d_gene: TRBD1

CDR3nt: TGTGCCAGCAGCCAAGACAGGGATCAGGACTTCACCTTC
CDR3aa: CASSQDRDQDFTF
j_gene: TRBJ1-2
abundance: .
v_gene: TRBV4-2
d_gene: .

CDR3nt: TGTGCCAACACCCGGGACACCTACAATGAGCAGTTCTTC
CDR3aa: CANTRDTYNEQFF
j_gene: TRBJ2-1
abundance: .
v_gene: TRBV10-3
d_gene: .

CDR3nt: TGTGCCAGCAGCTTAGCGTCCCCACTAGGAGGAGACTACGAGCAGTACTTC
CDR3aa: CASSLASPLGGDYEQYF
j_gene: TRBJ2-7
abundance: few
v_gene: TRBV7-8
d_gene: .

CDR3nt: TGTGTCAGCAGCTGGTGGGAGCACGAGACCGGGGAGCTGTTTTTT
CDR3aa: CVSSWWEHETGELFF
j_gene: TRBJ2-2
abundance: .
v_gene: TRBV11-2
d_gene: .

CDR3nt: TGTGTCAGCAGCTCGCTCTTGCGGGAGGGGGTTGAGCAGTTCTTC
CDR3aa: CVSSSLLREGVEQFF
j_gene: TRBJ2-1
abundance: .
v_gene: TRBV5-6
d_gene: TRBD2

CDR3nt: TGCAGCGCTCGGGGCCCCGGCGAAGAGACCCAGTACTTC
CDR3aa: CSARGPGEETQYF
j_gene: TRBJ2-5
abundance: many
v_gene: TRBV29-1
d_gene: .

CDR3nt: TGCAGCGTCACCGGGACAGGATCTTTCGCTGAAGCTTTCTTT
CDR3aa: CSVTGTGSFAEAFF
j_gene: TRBJ1-1
abundance: many
v_gene: TRBV29-1
d_gene: TRBD1

CDR3nt: TGTGCCAGCAGTCACAGGGGGTGGGAGCAGTACTTC
CDR3aa: CASSHRGWEQYF
j_gene: TRBJ2-7
abundance: many
v_gene: TRBV6-2/TRBV6-3
d_gene: TRBD1

CDR3nt: TGTGCCAGCAGCCCCCTAGCGGGAGAGTACAATGAGCAGTTCTTC
CDR3aa: CASSPLAGEYNEQFF
j_gene: TRBJ2-1
abundance: many
v_gene: TRBV11-2
d_gene: TRBD2

CDR3nt: TGTGCCAGCAGCTTAGATGCACTAGCAGCAGATACGCAGTATTTT
CDR3aa: CASSLDALAADTQYF
j_gene: TRBJ2-3
abundance: .
v_gene: TRBV11-2
d_gene: .

CDR3nt: TGTGCGAGCAGCTTAGGACGACTAGCGGGAGGGCCCACAGATACGCACTATTTT
CDR3aa: CASSLGRLAGGPTDTHYF
j_gene: TRBJ2-3
abundance: .
v_gene: TRBV11-1
d_gene: TRBD2

CDR3nt: TGCAGCGTTGACCCGGGTTTCACGGGCTACAATGAGCAGTTCTTC
CDR3aa: CSVDPGFTGYNEQFF
j_gene: TRBJ2-1
abundance: many
v_gene: TRBV29-1
d_gene: .

CDR3nt: TGTGCCAGCAGCTCGGCTAGGAACACCGGGGAGCTGTTTTTT
CDR3aa: CASSSARNTGELFF
j_gene: TRBJ2-2
abundance: .
v_gene: TRBV7-3
d_gene: .

CDR3nt: TGTGCCAGCCAGGGACAGAACTACAATGAGCAGTTCTTC
CDR3aa: CASQGQNYNEQFF
j_gene: TRBJ2-1
abundance: .
v_gene: TRBV28
d_gene: TRBD1

CDR3nt: TGTGCCAGCAGTTGGACTAGCGCTTTTTTCTATGAGCAGTTCTTC
CDR3aa: CASSWTSAFFYEQFF
j_gene: TRBJ2-1
abundance: many
v_gene: TRBV28
d_gene: TRBD2

CDR3nt: TGCGCCAGCAGCCGAGGGGATCGTGGCATCGGGGAGCTGTTTTTT
CDR3aa: CASSRGDRGIGELFF
j_gene: TRBJ2-2
abundance: once
v_gene: TRBV5-1
d_gene: .

CDR3nt: TGTGCCAGCAGCCCCCAGGTGGGCGAGCAGTACTTC
CDR3aa: CASSPQVGEQYF
j_gene: TRBJ2-7
abundance: .
v_gene: TRBV11-2
d_gene: .

CDR3nt: TGTGCCGGCAGCCCTGGACTAGCGGGAACCGGGGAGCTGTTTTTT
CDR3aa: CAGSPGLAGTGELFF
j_gene: TRBJ2-2
abundance: .
v_gene: TRBV4-2
d_gene: TRBD2

CDR3nt: TGTACCAGTAGCCCAACTGCGACAGGGGACGAGCAGTACTTC
CDR3aa: CTSSPTATGDEQYF
j_gene: TRBJ2-7
abundance: .
v_gene: TRBV11-3
d_gene: TRBD1

CDR3nt: TGTGCCATCAGCTCGACGGGAGGGGGAACTGGGGCCAACGTCCTGACTTTC
CDR3aa: CAISSTGGGTGANVLTF
j_gene: TRBJ2-6
abundance: .
v_gene: TRBV11-2
d_gene: TRBD2

CDR3nt: TGTGCCAGCAGGGCAGACCGGCTTAGTTACGAGCAGTACTTC
CDR3aa: CASRADRLSYEQYF
j_gene: TRBJ2-7
abundance: many
v_gene: TRBV2
d_gene: .

CDR3nt: TGTGCCAGCAGCTCCACCCGGGCCACAGATACGCAGTATTTT
CDR3aa: CASSSTRATDTQYF
j_gene: TRBJ2-3
abundance: .
v_gene: TRBV7-3
d_gene: .

CDR3nt: TGTGCCAGCAGCTTAGGGAGCTCCTACAATGAGCAGTTCTTC
CDR3aa: CASSLGSSYNEQFF
j_gene: TRBJ2-1
abundance: many
v_gene: TRBV7-9
d_gene: .

CDR3nt: TGCGCCAGCAGTGAGTCTGTGGGAGGGAGGGCCGAGCAGTACTTC
CDR3aa: CASSESVGGRAEQYF
j_gene: TRBJ2-7
abundance: .
v_gene: TRBV10-2
d_gene: TRBD2

CDR3nt: TGTGCCAGCAGCTCCCGCGGGAGGGGGAAGAACGAGCAGTACTTC
CDR3aa: CASSSRGRGKNEQYF
j_gene: TRBJ2-7
abundance: .
v_gene: TRBV28
d_gene: TRBD2

CDR3nt: TGTGCCAGTAGTATCTCTCGCGCAGATACGCAGTATTTT
CDR3aa: CASSISRADTQYF
j_gene: TRBJ2-3
abundance: few
v_gene: TRBV19
d_gene: .

CDR3nt: TGTGCCAGCAGCTTGGGGAGGGGGCCAAGCACAGATACGCAGTATTTT
CDR3aa: CASSLGRGPSTDTQYF
j_gene: TRBJ2-3
abundance: many
v_gene: TRBV5-4
d_gene: .